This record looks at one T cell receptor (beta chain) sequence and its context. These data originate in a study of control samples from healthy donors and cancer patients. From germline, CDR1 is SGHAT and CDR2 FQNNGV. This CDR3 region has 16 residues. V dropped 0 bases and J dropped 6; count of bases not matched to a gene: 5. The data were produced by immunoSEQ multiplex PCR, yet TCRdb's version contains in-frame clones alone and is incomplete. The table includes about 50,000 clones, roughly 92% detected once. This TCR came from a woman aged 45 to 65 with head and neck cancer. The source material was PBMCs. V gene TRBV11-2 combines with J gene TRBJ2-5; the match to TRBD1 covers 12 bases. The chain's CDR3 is CASSLEGTGGAQTQYF. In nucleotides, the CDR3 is TGTGCCAGCAGCTTAGAAGGGACAGGGGGCGCGCAGACCCAGTACTTC. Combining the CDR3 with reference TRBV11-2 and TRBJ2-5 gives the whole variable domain EAGVAQSPRYKIIEKRQSVAFWCNPISGHATLYWYQQILGQGPKLLIQFQNNGVVDDSQLPKDRFSAERLKGVDSTLKIQPAKLEDSAVYLCASSLEGTGGAQTQYFGPGTRLLVL.